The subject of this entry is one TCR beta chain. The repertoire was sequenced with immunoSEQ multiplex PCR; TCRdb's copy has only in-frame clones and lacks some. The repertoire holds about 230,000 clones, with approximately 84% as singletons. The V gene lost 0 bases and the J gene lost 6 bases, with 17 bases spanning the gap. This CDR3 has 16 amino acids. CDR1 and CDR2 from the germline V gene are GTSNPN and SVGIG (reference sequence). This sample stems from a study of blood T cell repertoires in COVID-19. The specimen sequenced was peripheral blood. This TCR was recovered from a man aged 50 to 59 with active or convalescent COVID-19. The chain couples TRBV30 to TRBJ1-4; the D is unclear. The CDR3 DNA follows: TGTGCCTGGAGTGTCGGCGGGGAATCTCCGTATGAAAAACTGTTTTTT. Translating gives CAWSVGGESPYEKLFF.